A single TCR beta chain is shown here with its context. Its antigen is undetermined. This specimen belongs to a study of neoadjuvant nivolumab and ipilimumab in lung cancer. Study-wide background: Patients got nivolumab 3 mg/kg on days 1, 15 and 29; combination added ipilimumab 1 mg/kg day 1. General study points: Higher pretherapy blood TCR richness went with higher resected-tumor richness. Only two of four nivolumab-treated tumors gained richness and clonality by surgery. Resected tumors had greater TCR richness and clonality than uninvolved lung.

Measured with immunoSEQ multiplex PCR; TCRdb has only the in-frame clones, and not every one. Of fewer than 30,000 clones in the sample, roughly four fifths were seen once. This receptor was identified in an adult with non-small cell lung cancer. The material sequenced was tumor tissue, taken after neoadjuvant nivolumab, alone or with ipilimumab, at or shortly before surgery.

This CDR3 is CASSLPSGNDGYTF. The CDR3 DNA is TGCGCCAGCAGCTTGCCGTCAGGTAATGACGGCTACACCTTC. This chain joins TRBV5-1 and TRBJ1-2; D gene unclear. The CDR3 runs 14 residues. Germline values: CDR1 SGHRS, CDR2 YFSETQ. With 1 base removed from V and 8 bases from J, the gap between germline ends came to 15 bases.